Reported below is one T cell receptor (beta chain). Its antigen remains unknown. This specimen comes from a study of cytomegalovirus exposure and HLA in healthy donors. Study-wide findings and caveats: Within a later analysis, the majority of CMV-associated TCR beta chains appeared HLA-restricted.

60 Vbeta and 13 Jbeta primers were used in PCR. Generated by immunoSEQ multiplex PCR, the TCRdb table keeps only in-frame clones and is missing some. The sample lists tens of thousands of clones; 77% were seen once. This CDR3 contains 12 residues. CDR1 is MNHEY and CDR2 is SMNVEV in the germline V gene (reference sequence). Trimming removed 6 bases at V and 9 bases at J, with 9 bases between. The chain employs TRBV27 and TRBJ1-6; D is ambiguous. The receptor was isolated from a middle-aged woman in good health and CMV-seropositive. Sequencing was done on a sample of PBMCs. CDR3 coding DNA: TGTGCCAGCAGCCAGGCGTCTTCACCCCTCCACTTT. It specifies CASSQASSPLHF.